This TCR beta chain came from a study of technical replicates of blood from a handful of donors. The CDR3 extends over 14 amino acids. The V gene's germline CDR1 is MDHEN and CDR2 SYDVKM. V lost 3 bases to trimming and J lost 5 bases; unmatched junction nucleotides: 6. The data were produced by immunoSEQ multiplex PCR, yet TCRdb's version contains in-frame clones alone and is incomplete. Of roughly 80,000 clones in the sample, roughly 94% were seen once. The receptor was derived from a human donor in good health. Sequencing was carried out using T cells isolated from PBMCs. The genes are TRBV28 and TRBJ2-5; TRBD1 aligns across 7 bases. The CDR3 DNA reads TGTGCCAGCAGTTTTTATACAGGGGACGAGACCCAGTACTTC. Translation gives CASSFYTGDETQYF.